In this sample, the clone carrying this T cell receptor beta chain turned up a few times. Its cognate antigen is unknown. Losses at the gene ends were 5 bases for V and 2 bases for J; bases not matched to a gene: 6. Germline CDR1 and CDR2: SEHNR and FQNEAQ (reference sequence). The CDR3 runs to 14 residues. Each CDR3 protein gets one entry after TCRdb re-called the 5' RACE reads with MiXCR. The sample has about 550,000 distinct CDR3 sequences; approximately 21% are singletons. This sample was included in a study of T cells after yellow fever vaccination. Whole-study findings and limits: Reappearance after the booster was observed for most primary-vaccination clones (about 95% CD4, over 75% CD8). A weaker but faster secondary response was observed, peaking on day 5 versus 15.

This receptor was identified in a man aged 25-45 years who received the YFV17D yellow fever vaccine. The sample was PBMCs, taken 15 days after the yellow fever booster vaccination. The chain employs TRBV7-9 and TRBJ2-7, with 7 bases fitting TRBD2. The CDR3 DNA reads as TGTGCCAGCAGCATCAGTGGGAGGGCCTACGAGCAGTACTTC. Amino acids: CASSISGRAYEQYF.